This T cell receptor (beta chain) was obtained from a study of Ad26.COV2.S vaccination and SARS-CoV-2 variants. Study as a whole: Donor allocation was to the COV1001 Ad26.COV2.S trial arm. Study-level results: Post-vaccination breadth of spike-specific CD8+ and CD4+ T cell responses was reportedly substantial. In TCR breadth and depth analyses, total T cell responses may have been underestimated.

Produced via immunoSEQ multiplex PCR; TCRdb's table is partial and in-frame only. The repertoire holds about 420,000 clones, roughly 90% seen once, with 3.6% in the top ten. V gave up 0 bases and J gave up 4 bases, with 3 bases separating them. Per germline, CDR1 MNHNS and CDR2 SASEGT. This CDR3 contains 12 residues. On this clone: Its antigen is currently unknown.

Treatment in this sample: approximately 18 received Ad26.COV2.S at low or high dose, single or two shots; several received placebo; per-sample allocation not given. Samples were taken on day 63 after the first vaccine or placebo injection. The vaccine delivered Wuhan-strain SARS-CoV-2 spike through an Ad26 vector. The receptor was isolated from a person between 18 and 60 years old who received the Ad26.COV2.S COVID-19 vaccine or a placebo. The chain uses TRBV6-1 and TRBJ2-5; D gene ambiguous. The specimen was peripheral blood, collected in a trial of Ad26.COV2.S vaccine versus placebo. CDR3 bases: TGTGCCAGCAGTGAAGCAGTAGAGACCCAGTACTTC. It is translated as CASSEAVETQYF.